The clone carrying this T cell receptor (beta chain) was recorded a few times. MiXCR, applied by TCRdb to the RT-PCR reads, yields one record per CDR3 protein. Here the sample spans around 580,000 distinct CDR3 sequences, approximately 15% being singletons. The entry originates in a study of response to subunit inactivated influenza vaccine. The CDR3 loop spans 14 amino acids. Germline V lookup: CDR1 MNHEY, CDR2 SVGEGT. The V and J ends lost 4 bases and 6 bases respectively, with 14 bases between them. The rearrangement joins TRBV6-2 or TRBV6-3 to TRBJ2-3; tentative D call: TRBD2 (7 bases). The origin of this receptor is a man in his fifties or sixties who received an inactivated influenza vaccine. The sequencing here drew on PBMCs from blood, taken less than 13 days after vaccination. The DNA for the CDR3 is TGTGCCAGCAGTTCCGGGGGGCCGGGGGATACGCAGTATTTT. Encoded protein: CASSSGGPGDTQYF.